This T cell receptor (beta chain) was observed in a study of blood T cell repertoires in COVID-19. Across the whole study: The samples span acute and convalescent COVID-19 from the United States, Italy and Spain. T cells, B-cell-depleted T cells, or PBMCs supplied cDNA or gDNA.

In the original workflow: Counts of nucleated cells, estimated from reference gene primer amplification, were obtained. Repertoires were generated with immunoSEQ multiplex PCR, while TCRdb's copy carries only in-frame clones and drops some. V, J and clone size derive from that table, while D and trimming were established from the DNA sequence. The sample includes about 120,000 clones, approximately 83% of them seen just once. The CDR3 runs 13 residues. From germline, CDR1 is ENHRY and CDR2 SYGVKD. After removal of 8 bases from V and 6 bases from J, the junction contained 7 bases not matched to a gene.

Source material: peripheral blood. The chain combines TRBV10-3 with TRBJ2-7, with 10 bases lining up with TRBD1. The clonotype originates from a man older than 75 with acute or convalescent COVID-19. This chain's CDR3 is CAIDSTGGREQYF. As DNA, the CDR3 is TGTGCCATCGATTCGACAGGGGGCCGCGAGCAGTACTTC.